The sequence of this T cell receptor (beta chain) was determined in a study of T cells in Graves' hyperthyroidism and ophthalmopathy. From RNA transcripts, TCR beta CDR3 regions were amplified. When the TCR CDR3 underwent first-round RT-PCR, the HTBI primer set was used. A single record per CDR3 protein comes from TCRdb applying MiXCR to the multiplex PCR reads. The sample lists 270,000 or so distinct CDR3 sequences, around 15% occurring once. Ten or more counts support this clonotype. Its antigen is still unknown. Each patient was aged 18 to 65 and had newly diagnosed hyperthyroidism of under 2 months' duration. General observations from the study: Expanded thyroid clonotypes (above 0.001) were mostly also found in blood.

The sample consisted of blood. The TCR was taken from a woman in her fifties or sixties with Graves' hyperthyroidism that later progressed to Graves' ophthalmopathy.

The CDR3 sequence: CASSPPDGYEQYF. The CDR3 DNA reads TGTGCCAGCAGCCCCCCGGACGGTTACGAGCAGTACTTC. The chain uses TRBV28 and TRBJ2-7; D gene unclear. V shed 6 bases and J shed 4 bases, with 13 bases lying between them. The CDR3 is 13 amino acids. In germline, CDR1 is MDHEN, CDR2 SYDVKM.